These T cell receptor beta chains were read from a single sample in a study of blood T cell repertoires in COVID-19. The table came from immunoSEQ multiplex PCR; TCRdb's copy has only in-frame clones and leaves some out. The table shows more than 300,000 clones, with roughly nine tenths occurring only once. The sequenced sample was PBMCs or T cells enriched from blood (not recorded which). The receptors originated from a woman aged 30 to 39 who had recovered from COVID-19. Both conserved end residues are part of each CDR3. The D gene is left open where the match is weak. Clone size appears in some rows only: once, few, many, or a class for an expanded clone.

CASSVTGTEYGYTF | TGTGCCAGCAGTGTCACCGGGACAGAATATGGCTACACCTTC | TRBV2 | . | TRBJ1-2 | TRBD1 | 14
CASSQRTGCYTF | TGTGCCAGCAGCCAGAGGACAGGGTGTTACACCTTC | TRBV3-1/TRBV3-2 | . | TRBJ1-2 | TRBD1 | 12
CASSAPGQGLLGEAFF | TGTGCCAGTAGTGCCCCGGGACAGGGTCTATTGGGTGAAGCTTTCTTT | TRBV19 | . | TRBJ1-1 | TRBD1 | 16
CASSPGQTSTDTQYF | TGCGCCAGCAGCCCGGGACAGACAAGCACAGATACGCAGTATTTT | TRBV5-1 | once | TRBJ2-3 | TRBD1 | 15
CSVSTGGGSNQPQHF | TGCAGCGTCTCCACCGGGGGGGGAAGCAATCAGCCCCAGCATTTT | TRBV29-1 | . | TRBJ1-5 | . | 15
CASSLSVGQIEAFF | TGTGCCAGCAGTTTGAGTGTAGGACAGATTGAAGCTTTCTTT | TRBV28 | . | TRBJ1-1 | . | 14
CAIGLYVGRNEQFF | TGTGCCATTGGGCTCTACGTGGGGCGCAATGAGCAGTTCTTC | TRBV15 | . | TRBJ2-1 | . | 14
CAISQANQETQYF | TGTGCCATCAGTCAGGCGAACCAAGAGACCCAGTACTTC | TRBV10-3 | . | TRBJ2-5 | . | 13
CASSVSGGSSTDTQYF | TGTGCCAGCAGTGTGAGTGGGGGCTCTAGCACAGATACGCAGTATTTT | TRBV6-1 | . | TRBJ2-3 | . | 16
CASSEEETGTRPLHF | TGTGCCAGCAGTGAAGAGGAGACAGGAACCAGGCCCCTCCACTTT | TRBV6-1 | . | TRBJ1-6 | . | 15
CASSPQQGAGTEAFF | TGTGCCAGCTCACCCCAACAGGGGGCAGGCACTGAAGCTTTCTTT | TRBV18 | . | TRBJ1-1 | TRBD1 | 15
CASSAGQGTYEQYF | TGTGCCAGCAGCGCGGGACAGGGAACCTACGAGCAGTACTTC | TRBV7-2 | . | TRBJ2-7 | TRBD1 | 14
CASSTGQGTNYGYTF | TGCGCCAGCAGCACCGGACAGGGGACTAACTATGGCTACACCTTC | TRBV5-1 | once | TRBJ1-2 | TRBD1 | 15
CASSEYAQYF | TGTGCCAGCAGTGAATATGCCCAGTACTTC | TRBV6-1 | . | TRBJ2-5 | . | 10
CASKLQETEAFF | TGTGCCAGCAAACTACAGGAGACTGAAGCTTTCTTT | TRBV28 | . | TRBJ1-1 | . | 12
CASSLGGSGSYEQYF | TGTGCCAGCAGCTTAGGTGGGAGCGGGAGTTACGAGCAGTACTTC | TRBV7-2 | . | TRBJ2-7 | TRBD2 | 15
CASSRGGTYGYTF | TGTGCCAGTAGTAGGGGGGGGACGTATGGCTACACCTTC | TRBV19 | . | TRBJ1-2 | . | 13
CASSVVDYSNEQFF | TGTGCCAGCAGCGTAGTGGACTACAGTAATGAGCAGTTCTTC | TRBV9 | . | TRBJ2-1 | . | 14
CASSHIEGTGGDEQYF | TGTGCCAGCAGCCACATAGAAGGGACAGGGGGGGACGAGCAGTACTTC | TRBV14 | . | TRBJ2-7 | TRBD1 | 16
CARRPAGLAGGPPYEQYF | TGTGCCAGAAGACCAGCGGGCCTAGCGGGAGGGCCTCCCTACGAGCAGTACTTC | TRBV7-5 | . | TRBJ2-7 | . | 18
CASSRLPGAYNSPLHF | TGTGCCAGCAGTCGGCTTCCAGGGGCCTATAATTCACCCCTCCACTTT | TRBV27 | . | TRBJ1-6 | . | 16
CASSTLGEPRERTGELFF | TGTGCCAGTAGTACTTTGGGAGAGCCCAGAGAGCGGACCGGGGAGCTGTTTTTT | TRBV19 | once | TRBJ2-2 | . | 18
CSVEGQGFYGYTF | TGCAGCGTTGAGGGACAGGGATTCTATGGCTACACCTTC | TRBV29-1 | . | TRBJ1-2 | TRBD1 | 13
CASSQGGGYGYTF | TGTGCCAGCAGCCAAGGAGGGGGCTATGGCTACACCTTC | TRBV14 | . | TRBJ1-2 | . | 13
CASSLDRGFRYTF | TGTGCCAGCAGCCTTGACAGGGGGTTTCGCTACACCTTC | TRBV7-9 | . | TRBJ1-2 | TRBD1 | 13
CASSRPSGAFF | TGTGCCAGCAGTCGTCCGTCGGGAGCTTTCTTT | TRBV28 | . | TRBJ1-1 | . | 11
CASSLGAFYGYTF | TGTGCCAGCAGTTTGGGGGCTTTCTATGGCTACACCTTC | TRBV28 | once | TRBJ1-2 | . | 13
CASSPRLAGGGEQYF | TGTGCCAGCTCACCGCGACTAGCGGGAGGTGGTGAGCAGTACTTC | TRBV18 | . | TRBJ2-7 | TRBD2 | 15
CASRTSGIYEQYF | TGTGCCAGCAGGACTAGCGGGATCTACGAGCAGTACTTC | TRBV2 | . | TRBJ2-7 | TRBD2 | 13
CASSLEQGVNYGYTF | TGTGCCAGCAGCTTAGAACAGGGAGTTAACTATGGCTACACCTTC | TRBV7-9 | few | TRBJ1-2 | . | 15
CASSIGLTSGRPYEQYF | TGTGCCAGTAGTATAGGCCTAACTAGCGGGAGGCCCTACGAGCAGTACTTC | TRBV19 | . | TRBJ2-7 | TRBD2 | 17
CASSPDRDGSPQHF | TGTGCCAGCTCACCTGACAGGGATGGGTCGCCCCAGCATTTT | TRBV18 | . | TRBJ1-5 | TRBD1 | 14
CASSIGTYEQYF | TGTGCCAGCAGTATCGGGACTTACGAGCAGTACTTC | TRBV12-3/TRBV12-4 | . | TRBJ2-7 | . | 12
CASSKTGGAIRRTSYEQYF | TGTGCCAGCAGCAAAACGGGGGGGGCGATCCGCCGGACTTCCTACGAGCAGTACTTC | TRBV21-1 | . | TRBJ2-7 | . | 19
CASSLDWETYNEQFF | TGCGCCAGCAGCTTGGACTGGGAGACCTACAATGAGCAGTTCTTC | TRBV5-1 | . | TRBJ2-1 | . | 15
CASSFPRGGVTDTQYF | TGTGCCAGCAGTTTCCCTCGGGGGGGGGTAACAGATACGCAGTATTTT | TRBV28 | . | TRBJ2-3 | TRBD2 | 16
CASSYPQGGYTF | TGTGCCAGCAGTTACCCCCAGGGGGGCTACACCTTC | TRBV6-2/TRBV6-3 | . | TRBJ1-2 | . | 12
CAISEQGANTEAFF | TGTGCCATCAGTGAACAGGGGGCGAACACTGAAGCTTTCTTT | TRBV10-3 | . | TRBJ1-1 | TRBD1 | 14
CASSRTGVGNTIYF | TGTGCCAGCAGTAGAACAGGGGTGGGAAACACCATATATTTT | TRBV6-5 | . | TRBJ1-3 | TRBD1 | 14
CASSQAWDRHNEQFF | TGTGCCAGCAGCCAGGCCTGGGACAGGCACAATGAGCAGTTCTTC | TRBV4-2 | . | TRBJ2-1 | TRBD1 | 15
CASSIGAGSYNEQFF | TGTGCCAGCAGCATAGGAGCGGGATCCTACAATGAGCAGTTCTTC | TRBV7-2 | . | TRBJ2-1 | TRBD2 | 15
CSASGDRGYNSPLHF | TGCAGTGCTAGTGGAGACAGGGGCTATAATTCACCCCTCCACTTT | TRBV20-1 | . | TRBJ1-6 | TRBD1 | 15
CATSPQDSPSYGYTF | TGTGCCACCAGCCCCCAGGACAGTCCTTCCTATGGCTACACCTTC | TRBV15 | . | TRBJ1-2 | . | 15
CASSRDSRSNYGYTF | TGTGCCAGCAGTAGGGACAGTCGGTCCAACTATGGCTACACCTTC | TRBV6-4 | . | TRBJ1-2 | TRBD1 | 15